This entry is about one T cell receptor (beta chain). Sequencing was performed with immunoSEQ multiplex PCR; in TCRdb, only in-frame clones are kept and a portion is missing. The sample lists around 190,000 clones, less than 90% occurring once. The V segment lost 3 bases and the J segment 1 base; nucleotides outside the gene matches: 9. Looked up from germline, CDR1 is MDHEN and CDR2 is SYDVKM. The CDR3 sequence is 17 residues long. The Seattle site enrolled patients during active infection and followed them longitudinally. This entry comes from a study of blood T cell repertoires in COVID-19. What was sequenced was peripheral blood. The chain is built from TRBV28 and TRBJ1-5, with TRBD1 matching over 7 bases. The sequence derives from an older woman with COVID-19, enrolled during active disease. The CDR3 reads CASSLPAGGTSNQPQHF. DNA of the CDR3: TGTGCCAGCAGTTTGCCGGCAGGGGGGACGAGCAATCAGCCCCAGCATTTT. The variable domain in full, with the rest retrieved from reference TRBV28 and TRBJ1-5, is DVKVTQSSRYLVKRTGEKVFLECVQDMDHENMFWYRQDPGLGLRLIYFSYDVKMKEKGDIPEGYSVSREKKERFSLILESASTNQTSMYLCASSLPAGGTSNQPQHFGDGTRLSIL.